This T cell receptor beta chain was sequenced during a study of graft-versus-host responses after intestinal transplantation (dated by TCRdb to the early 2020s). With respect to the entire study: Multivisceral, liver-intestinal, or isolated intestinal transplants were received by the recipients. Every recipient was given anti-thymocyte globulin induction, followed by around three years of maintenance tacrolimus and steroids. After intestinal transplantation, graft-versus-host and host-versus-graft alloreactive T cell clones in the graft, circulation and bone marrow were tracked using bulk TCR-beta CDR3 sequencing. To identify alloreactive clones, pre-transplant mixed lymphocyte reaction products were sequenced and compared with unstimulated pre-transplant donor and recipient T cells. A cohort of some 24 intestinal transplant recipients, including one retransplant, was enrolled, and a few patients lacking pretransplant specimens were excluded. A peak of at least 4% donor T cells among recipient peripheral blood mononuclear cells was the definition used for donor T cell macrochimerism. Samples from three later patients were sequenced in-house on an Illumina MiSeq with MiXCR processing rather than by the commercial service.

Comments on this clone: The antigen this receptor binds is unknown. Base qualities are not recorded, but no much larger clone differs from it by a single base.

Summary of the overall study and its limitations: Conclusions were limited by the relatively low number and heterogeneity of intestinal transplant patients. Early after transplant, declines in HvG clones were associated with peak levels of circulating GvH clones. GvH clones were found in recipient bone marrow, and some of the GvH clones appeared earlier in ileal mucosa or blood, which is consistent with an intestinal mucosal origin. In patients with donor T cell macrochimerism, the allografts had high GvH to HvG T cell clonal ratios.

The time point label corresponds to: cells obtained before transplantation from donor or recipient. CD3+CD4+ and CD3+CD8+ populations were FACS-sorted from unstimulated pre-transplant donor and recipient cells taken from spleen or lymph nodes. Library preparation employed the immunoSEQ multiplex PCR assay. For most patients, genomic DNA was isolated using the Qiagen DNeasy Blood and Tissue Kit and was shipped frozen to Adaptive Biotechnologies for TCR sequencing. For most patients, high-throughput TCR-beta CDR3 sequencing of genomic DNA was performed by Adaptive Biotechnologies. Concerning the study's data processing: Adaptive's ImmunoSEQ software supplied the TCR sequencing data for under 20 patients, while MiXCR and VDJtools were used to process a few other patients. To correct CD4 versus CD8 sorting errors, any sequence found in both subsets at a frequency ratio below 5:1 was removed. CDR3 nucleotide sequences shared between donor and recipient were removed because the origin of such sequences could not be assigned. To be classed as alloreactive, a clone needed at least 2-fold expansion over unstimulated cells and a minimum CFSE-low frequency of 0.002% (template counts) or 0.001% (read counts). A clone was considered mappable if detected in the sequenced pre-transplant spleen, lymph node, or MLR CFSE-low populations of the donor or recipient. Cumulative frequency of alloreactive clones was calculated as a percentage of all sequences weighted by copy number. Entries here come from immuneACCESS through TCRdb and include only in-frame sequences with V and J called. Some clones fail to appear in such tables; in the studies checked, an unresolved V gene covers under half of the shortfall, and the cause of the remainder is unknown. The D gene and trimming were derived from the DNA, and the V and J assignments and clone size from that table. Across this sample there are some 85,000 clones, with around 86% seen only once. Of the sample, 7.5% to 8.5% is held by the ten largest clones.

Its CDR3 holds 14 amino acids, cysteine through phenylalanine. Only the CDR3 portion is preserved as DNA: 42 bases, with reading frame beginning at the first base. V was cut back by 9 bases and J by 5 bases, leaving a gap of 16 bases between them. The germline V gene supplies CDR1 MNHNS and CDR2 SASEGT. The TCR was taken from a human donor who was the organ donor for an intestinal transplant. Recombination linked TRBV6-1 to TRBJ1-4, with the D gene uncertain. Specimen: unstimulated CD8+ T cells sorted from spleen or lymph node cells, collected before transplant. The CDR3 protein sequence reads: CASSWTGENEKLFF. The DNA reads TGTGCCAGTTCTTGGACCGGCGAAAATGAAAAACTGTTTTTT.